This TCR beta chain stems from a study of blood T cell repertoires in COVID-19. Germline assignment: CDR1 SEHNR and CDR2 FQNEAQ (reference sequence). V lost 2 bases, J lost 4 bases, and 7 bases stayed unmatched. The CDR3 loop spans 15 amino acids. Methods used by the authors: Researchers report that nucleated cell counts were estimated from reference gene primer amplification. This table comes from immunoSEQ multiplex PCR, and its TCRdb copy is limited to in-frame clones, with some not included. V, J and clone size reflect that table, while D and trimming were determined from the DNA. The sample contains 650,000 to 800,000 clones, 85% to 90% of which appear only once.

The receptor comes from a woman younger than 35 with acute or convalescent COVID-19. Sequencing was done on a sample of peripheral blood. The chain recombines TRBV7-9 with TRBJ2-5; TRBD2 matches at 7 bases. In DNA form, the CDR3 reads TGTGCCAGCAGCTTAAGCCTAGCGGCAGCAGAGACCCAGTACTTC. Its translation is CASSLSLAAAETQYF.